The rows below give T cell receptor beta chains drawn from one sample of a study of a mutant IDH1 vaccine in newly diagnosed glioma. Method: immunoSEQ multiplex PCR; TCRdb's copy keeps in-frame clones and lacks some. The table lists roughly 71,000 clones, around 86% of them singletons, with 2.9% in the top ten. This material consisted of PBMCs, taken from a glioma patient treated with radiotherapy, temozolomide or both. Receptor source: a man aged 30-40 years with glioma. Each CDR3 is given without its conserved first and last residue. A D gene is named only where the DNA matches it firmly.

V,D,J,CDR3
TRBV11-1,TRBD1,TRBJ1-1,ASSAWTGKAEAF
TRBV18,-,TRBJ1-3,ASSPRTASGNTIY
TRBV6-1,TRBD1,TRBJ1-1,ASSKHSQGGTEAF
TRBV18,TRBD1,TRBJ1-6,ASSPGQGTSPLH
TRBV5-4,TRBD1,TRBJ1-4,ASSPGGEKLF
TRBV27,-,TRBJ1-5,ASSLTREGTSNQPQH
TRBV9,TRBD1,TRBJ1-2,ASSGQGLAYGYT
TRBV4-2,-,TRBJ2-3,ASSPWTQGGTDTQY
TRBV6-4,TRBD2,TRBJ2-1,ASSEGGNHNEQF
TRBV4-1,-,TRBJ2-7,ASSPNPARTYEQY
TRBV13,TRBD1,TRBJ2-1,ASSRPRTGYNEQF
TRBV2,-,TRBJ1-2,ASRGDGGYGYT
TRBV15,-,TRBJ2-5,ATSREVLAIPPTARETQY
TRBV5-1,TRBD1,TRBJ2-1,ASSSQPLIQGRRGYEQF
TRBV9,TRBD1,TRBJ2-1,ASSPRVQGPSYNEQF
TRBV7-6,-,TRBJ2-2,ASSLRQVGESGELF
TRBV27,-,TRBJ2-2,ASSPRVRGGTGELF
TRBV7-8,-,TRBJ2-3,ASSGGGSTDTQY
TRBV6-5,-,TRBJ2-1,ASSYLAEQF
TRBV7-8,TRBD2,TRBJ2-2,ASSPSGGGAGADTGELF
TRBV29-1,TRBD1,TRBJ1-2,SARTGTNYGYT
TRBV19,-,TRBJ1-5,ASSMGWDSNQPQH
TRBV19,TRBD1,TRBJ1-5,ASSLDRGPNQPQH
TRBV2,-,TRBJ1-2,ASSEGGGDYGYT
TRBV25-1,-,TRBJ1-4,ASSSQGWEEKLF
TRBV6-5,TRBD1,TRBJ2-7,ASSRTGQSYEQY
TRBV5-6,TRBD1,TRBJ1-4,ASSTQRTGNEKLF
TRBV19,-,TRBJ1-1,ASFPTGGANTEAF
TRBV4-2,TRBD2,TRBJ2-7,ASSLTSGGYEQY